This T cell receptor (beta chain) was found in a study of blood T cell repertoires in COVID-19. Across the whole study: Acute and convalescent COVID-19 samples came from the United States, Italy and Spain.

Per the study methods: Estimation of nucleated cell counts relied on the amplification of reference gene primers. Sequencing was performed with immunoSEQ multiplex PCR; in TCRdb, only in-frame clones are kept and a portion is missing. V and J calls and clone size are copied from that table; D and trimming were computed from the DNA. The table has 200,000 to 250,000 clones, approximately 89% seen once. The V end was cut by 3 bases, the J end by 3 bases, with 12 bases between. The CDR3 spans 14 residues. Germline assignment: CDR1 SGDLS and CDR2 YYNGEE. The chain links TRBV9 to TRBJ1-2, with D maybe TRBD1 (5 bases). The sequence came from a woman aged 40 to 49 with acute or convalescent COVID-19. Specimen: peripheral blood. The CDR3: CASSEGRVDYGYTF. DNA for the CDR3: TGTGCCAGCAGCGAGGGCAGGGTGGACTATGGCTACACCTTC.